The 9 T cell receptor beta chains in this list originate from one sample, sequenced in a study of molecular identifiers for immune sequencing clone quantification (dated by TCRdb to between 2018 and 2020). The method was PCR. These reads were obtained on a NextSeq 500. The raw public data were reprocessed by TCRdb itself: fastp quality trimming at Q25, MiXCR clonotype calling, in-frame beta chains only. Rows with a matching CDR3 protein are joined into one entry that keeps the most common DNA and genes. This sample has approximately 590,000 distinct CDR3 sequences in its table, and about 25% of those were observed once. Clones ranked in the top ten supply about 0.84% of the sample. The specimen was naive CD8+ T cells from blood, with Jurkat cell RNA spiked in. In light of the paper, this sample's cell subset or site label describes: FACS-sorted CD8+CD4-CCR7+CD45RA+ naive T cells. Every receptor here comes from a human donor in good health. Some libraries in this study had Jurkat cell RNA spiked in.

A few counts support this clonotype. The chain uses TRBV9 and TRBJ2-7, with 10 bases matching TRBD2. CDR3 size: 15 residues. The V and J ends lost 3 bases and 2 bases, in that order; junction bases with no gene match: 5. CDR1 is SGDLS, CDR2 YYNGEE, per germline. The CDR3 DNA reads TGTGCCAGCAGCGAGAGCGGGGGGGGGCCCTACGAGCAGTACTTC. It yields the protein CASSESGGGPYEQYF.

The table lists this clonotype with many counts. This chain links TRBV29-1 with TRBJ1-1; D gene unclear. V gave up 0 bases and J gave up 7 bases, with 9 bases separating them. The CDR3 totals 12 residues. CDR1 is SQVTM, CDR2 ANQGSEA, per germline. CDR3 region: CSVEEEDGEAFF. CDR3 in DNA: TGCAGCGTTGAAGAAGAGGATGGTGAAGCTTTCTTT.

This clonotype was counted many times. The CDR3 here is CASSLVLPSGELFF. Here the CDR3 DNA reads TGCGCCAGCAGCTTGGTTCTTCCTAGCGGGGAGCTGTTTTTT. The chain carries TRBV5-1 and TRBJ2-2; D is unresolved. Germline V CDR1 and CDR2: SGHRS, YFSETQ. The CDR3 contains 14 residues. Trimming left V 0 bases short and J 7 bases short, with 10 bases between. The whole variable domain, remainder taken from reference TRBV5-1 and TRBJ2-2, is KAGVTQTPRYLIKTRGQQVTLSCSPISGHRSVSWYQQTPGQGLQFLFEYFSETQRNKGNFPGRFSGRQFSNSRSEMNVSTLELGDSALYLCASSLVLPSGELFFGEGSRLTVL.

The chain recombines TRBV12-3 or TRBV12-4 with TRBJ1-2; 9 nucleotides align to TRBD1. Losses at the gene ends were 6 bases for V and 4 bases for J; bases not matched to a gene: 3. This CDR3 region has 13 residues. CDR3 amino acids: CASRGQGIYGYTF. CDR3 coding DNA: TGTGCCAGCAGGGGACAGGGCATCTATGGCTACACCTTC.

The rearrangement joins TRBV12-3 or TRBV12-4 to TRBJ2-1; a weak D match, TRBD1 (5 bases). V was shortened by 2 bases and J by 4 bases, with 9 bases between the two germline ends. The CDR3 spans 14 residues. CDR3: CASSLQGGYNEQFF. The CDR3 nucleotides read TGTGCCAGCAGTTTACAGGGTGGGTACAATGAGCAGTTCTTC.

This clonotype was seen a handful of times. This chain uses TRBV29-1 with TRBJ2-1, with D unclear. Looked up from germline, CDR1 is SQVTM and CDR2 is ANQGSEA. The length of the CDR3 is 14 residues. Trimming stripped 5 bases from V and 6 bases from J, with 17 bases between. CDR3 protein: CSVPRPTIGNEQFF. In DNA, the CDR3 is TGCAGCGTTCCTCGGCCTACCATCGGCAATGAGCAGTTCTTC.

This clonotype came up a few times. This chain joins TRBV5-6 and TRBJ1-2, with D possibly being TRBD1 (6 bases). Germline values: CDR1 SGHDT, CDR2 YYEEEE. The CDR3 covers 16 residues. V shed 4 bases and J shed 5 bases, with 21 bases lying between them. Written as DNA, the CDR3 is TGTGCCAGCAGCCCAACTCCAGGGGTCCCAACATATGGCTACACCTTC. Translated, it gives CASSPTPGVPTYGYTF.

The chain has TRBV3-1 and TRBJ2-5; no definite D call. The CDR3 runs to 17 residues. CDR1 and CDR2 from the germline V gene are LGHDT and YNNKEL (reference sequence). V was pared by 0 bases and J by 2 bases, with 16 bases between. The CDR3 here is CASSQDRTTLDQETQYF. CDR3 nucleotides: TGTGCCAGCAGCCAAGATCGAACTACCCTGGATCAAGAGACCCAGTACTTC.

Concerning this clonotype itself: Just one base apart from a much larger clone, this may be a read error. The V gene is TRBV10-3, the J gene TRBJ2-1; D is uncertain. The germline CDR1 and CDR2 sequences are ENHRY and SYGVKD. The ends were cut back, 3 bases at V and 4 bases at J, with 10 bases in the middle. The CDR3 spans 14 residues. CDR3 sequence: CAISDPSQYNEQFF. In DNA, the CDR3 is TGTGCCATCAGTGACCCGAGTCAGTACAATGAGCAGTTCTTC.